The rows below give T cell receptor beta chains drawn from one sample of a study of shared clonotypes between healthy human individuals. The data were produced by immunoSEQ multiplex PCR, yet TCRdb's version contains in-frame clones alone and is incomplete. This sample carries about 1.5 million clones, 95% to 99% of them seen once, and the ten largest clones take less than 0.55%. The sample was naive CD4+ T cells sorted from blood. All receptors come from a man younger than 45 in good health. Each CDR3 is given with its conserved first and last residue. D genes are given only for firm matches. Clone size is shown for a subset of rows, as once, few, many or a class of expanded clone.

CDR3 length,clone size,V gene,J gene,D gene,CDR3 protein,CDR3 DNA
14,once,TRBV18,TRBJ2-1,NA,CASSPITGYGEQFF,TGTGCCAGCTCACCAATCACAGGGTACGGTGAGCAGTTCTTC
16,NA,TRBV11-2,TRBJ1-3,NA,CASSKAMGGIRGTIYF,TGTGCCAGCAGCAAGGCCATGGGGGGCATCCGGGGCACCATATATTTT
17,NA,TRBV10-3,TRBJ2-1,NA,CAISDSYLALSYNEQFF,TGTGCCATCAGTGACTCGTATCTAGCGCTCTCCTACAATGAGCAGTTCTTC
14,NA,TRBV19,TRBJ1-5,NA,CASRQLVGDQPQHF,TGTGCCAGTCGACAACTTGTGGGGGATCAGCCCCAGCATTTT
16,few,TRBV15,TRBJ1-4,TRBD1,CATSRKTGTANEKLFF,TGTGCCACCAGCAGAAAAACCGGGACAGCAAATGAAAAACTGTTTTTT
13,NA,TRBV9,TRBJ2-7,NA,CASSVQDMGEQYF,TGTGCCAGCAGCGTACAGGATATGGGCGAGCAGTACTTC
17,NA,TRBV5-1,TRBJ2-2,NA,CASTLTQGQVPTGELFF,TGCGCCAGCACCCTCACGCAGGGGCAAGTTCCAACCGGGGAGCTGTTTTTT
10,few,TRBV20-1,TRBJ2-5,NA,CSASKETQYF,TGCAGTGCTAGCAAAGAGACCCAGTACTTC
16,NA,TRBV5-6,TRBJ2-3,NA,CASSLDSRNNTDTQYF,TGTGCCAGCAGCTTGGACTCGAGGAATAACACAGATACGCAGTATTTT
14,NA,TRBV4-1,TRBJ1-2,NA,CASSQEEQSYGYTF,TGCGCCAGCAGCCAAGAGGAACAGTCCTATGGCTACACCTTC
15,NA,TRBV29-1,TRBJ2-4,NA,CSVADGHYPENIQYF,TGCAGCGTGGCGGACGGCCATTACCCCGAAAACATTCAGTACTTC
13,NA,TRBV27,TRBJ2-5,NA,CASSLGGFATQYF,TGTGCCAGCAGTTTAGGAGGATTTGCGACCCAGTACTTC
15,NA,TRBV5-4,TRBJ2-5,NA,CASSLARVRGETQYF,TGTGCCAGCAGCTTGGCCAGGGTAAGGGGAGAGACCCAGTACTTC
15,NA,TRBV19,TRBJ1-5,TRBD1,CASSITGGSNQPQHF,TGTGCCAGTAGTATCACAGGGGGTAGCAATCAGCCCCAGCATTTT
12,NA,TRBV5-1,TRBJ2-5,NA,CASSLSQETQYF,TGCGCCAGCAGCCTGTCCCAAGAGACCCAGTACTTC
15,NA,TRBV19,TRBJ2-7,TRBD2,CASSVSGTGSYEQYF,TGTGCCAGTTCTGTGAGCGGGACTGGTTCCTACGAGCAGTACTTC
15,NA,TRBV18,TRBJ2-1,NA,CASSPLRSSYNEQFF,TGTGCCAGCTCACCTTTGCGGAGCTCCTACAATGAGCAGTTCTTC
12,NA,TRBV29-1,TRBJ2-7,NA,CSVIAVLNEQYF,TGCAGCGTTATTGCGGTACTTAACGAGCAGTACTTC
14,NA,TRBV11-2,TRBJ2-1,NA,CASSFGGGYNEQFF,TGTGCCAGCAGCTTTGGGGGTGGATACAATGAGCAGTTCTTC
14,NA,TRBV5-1,TRBJ2-7,TRBD1,CASSSAGTVYEQYF,TGCGCCAGCAGCTCGGCCGGGACAGTCTACGAGCAGTACTTC
13,NA,TRBV25-1,TRBJ1-1,NA,CASSVADRTEAFF,TGTGCCAGCAGTGTGGCGGACCGCACTGAAGCTTTCTTT
16,NA,TRBV5-5,TRBJ2-7,NA,CASSLNPPLSSYEQYF,TGTGCCAGCAGCTTGAATCCGCCGTTAAGCTCCTACGAGCAGTACTTC
14,NA,TRBV9,TRBJ2-2,NA,CASSEQGITGELFF,TGTGCCAGCAGCGAACAGGGTATCACCGGGGAGCTGTTTTTT
16,NA,TRBV9,TRBJ1-2,NA,CASSVRSRQLDDGYTF,TGTGCCAGCAGCGTACGTTCCAGGCAGCTGGACGATGGCTACACCTTC
14,NA,TRBV7-2,TRBJ1-6,TRBD1,CASTRTGGNSPLHF,TGTGCCAGCACCCGGACAGGGGGTAATTCACCCCTCCACTTT
13,NA,TRBV6-5,TRBJ2-7,NA,CASSYMRYGEQYF,TGTGCCAGCAGTTACATGCGGTATGGTGAGCAGTACTTC
17,NA,TRBV10-3,TRBJ2-7,TRBD2,CAISEGPAGALPGEQYF,TGTGCCATCAGTGAGGGCCCAGCGGGAGCCCTGCCGGGGGAGCAGTACTTC
15,NA,TRBV9,TRBJ2-2,TRBD2,CASSLSGRRTGELFF,TGTGCCAGCAGCCTTAGCGGGAGGAGGACCGGGGAGCTGTTTTTT
16,NA,TRBV18,TRBJ2-7,TRBD2,CASSPLAGGGSYEQYF,TGTGCCAGCTCACCACTAGCGGGAGGTGGGTCCTACGAGCAGTACTTC
14,NA,TRBV10-2,TRBJ2-1,NA,CASTEEIVINEQFF,TGCGCCAGCACCGAGGAAATAGTCATTAATGAGCAGTTCTTC
15,once,TRBV28,TRBJ2-7,NA,CASSSWGTIAYEQYF,TGTGCCAGCAGTTCCTGGGGGACAATCGCCTACGAGCAGTACTTC
18,NA,TRBV5-4,TRBJ2-7,NA,CASSLRGRQAGVRIEQYF,TGTGCCAGCAGCTTGAGGGGGCGTCAAGCGGGAGTAAGAATCGAGCAGTACTTC
16,NA,TRBV7-2,TRBJ1-2,NA,CASSSGPPTTNYGYTF,TGTGCCAGCAGCTCGGGACCCCCGACCACTAACTATGGCTACACCTTC
15,NA,TRBV28,TRBJ1-1,NA,CASSLRAGVVTEAFF,TGTGCCAGCAGTTTACGGGCAGGGGTGGTCACTGAAGCTTTCTTT
17,NA,TRBV5-1,TRBJ2-7,TRBD2,CASSLMASGSHSYEQYF,TGCGCCAGCAGCTTGATGGCTAGCGGGAGCCACTCCTACGAGCAGTACTTC
14,NA,TRBV28,TRBJ2-3,NA,CASSFELGTDTQYF,TGTGCCAGCAGTTTTGAACTCGGCACAGATACGCAGTATTTT
16,NA,TRBV4-3,TRBJ2-2,NA,CASSQEGLADTGELFF,TGCGCCAGCAGCCAGGAGGGACTCGCGGACACCGGGGAGCTGTTTTTT
14,NA,TRBV7-8,TRBJ1-3,NA,CASSLVGGGNTIYF,TGTGCCAGCAGCTTAGTCGGGGGTGGAAACACCATATATTTT
10,NA,TRBV19,TRBJ2-1,NA,CASSLNEQFF,TGTGCCAGTAGCCTCAATGAGCAGTTCTTC
15,NA,TRBV5-4,TRBJ2-1,TRBD2,CASSTTSGRIHEQFF,TGTGCCAGCAGCACTACTAGCGGGAGGATCCATGAGCAGTTCTTC
11,NA,TRBV7-2,TRBJ1-2,NA,CASSFGYGYTF,TGTGCCAGCAGCTTCGGGTATGGCTACACCTTC
13,NA,TRBV10-3,TRBJ2-3,NA,CASKEGPPDTQYF,TGTGCCTCGAAGGAAGGGCCGCCAGATACGCAGTATTTT
12,NA,TRBV11-2,TRBJ1-1,NA,CASSHFRTEAFF,TGTGCCAGCAGCCACTTCCGGACTGAAGCTTTCTTT
17,NA,TRBV7-2,TRBJ2-7,NA,CASSLGVSGMGSYEQYF,TGTGCCAGCAGCTTAGGGGTCTCGGGAATGGGCTCCTACGAGCAGTACTTC
11,once,TRBV27,TRBJ1-5,NA,CASGDNQPQHF,TGTGCCAGCGGTGACAATCAGCCCCAGCATTTT
12,NA,TRBV7-9,TRBJ2-7,NA,CASSRGSYEQYF,TGTGCCAGTAGCCGGGGGTCCTACGAGCAGTACTTC
17,NA,TRBV5-1,TRBJ2-1,TRBD2,CASSNSGSGLSYNEQFF,TGCGCCAGCAGTAACTCCGGTAGCGGGCTCTCCTACAATGAGCAGTTCTTC
15,NA,TRBV9,TRBJ2-7,NA,CASSVAPQGPYEQYF,TGTGCCAGCAGCGTAGCTCCGCAGGGACCCTACGAGCAGTACTTC
12,NA,TRBV2,TRBJ1-2,NA,CAIPVGGDGYTF,TGTGCCATACCCGTCGGGGGCGATGGCTACACCTTC
16,NA,TRBV19,TRBJ2-1,NA,CASSGRTPSSYNEQFF,TGTGCCAGTAGTGGCAGGACACCGAGCTCCTACAATGAGCAGTTCTTC
15,NA,TRBV5-4,TRBJ2-1,NA,CASSSGGSSYNEQFF,TGTGCCAGCAGCTCCGGGGGAAGCTCCTACAATGAGCAGTTCTTC